A selection of T cell receptor beta chains follows, all from one sample in a study of T-cell memory formation after mild COVID-19. MiXCR, applied by TCRdb to the 5' RACE reads, yields one record per CDR3 protein. The sample has some 410,000 distinct CDR3 sequences; less than 25% are singletons. Sample: PBMCs or a T cell subset sorted from them (not recorded which). The receptors were gathered from an adult woman who had mild COVID-19 (a few samples of this study predate the infection). Cell type and time point are not known. The CDR3 runs from the conserved cysteine through the conserved F or W. The order of the fields is V gene, J gene, D gene, clone size, CDR3 protein, CDR3 DNA. The D gene is left open where the match is weak. The size entry is marked missing in some rows and otherwise reads once, few, many or a size class.

V gene: TRBV11-3
J gene: TRBJ2-1
D gene: TRBD1
clone size: -
CDR3 protein: CASSGPGQGASEQFF
CDR3 DNA: TGTGCCAGCAGCGGACCGGGACAGGGGGCGTCTGAGCAGTTCTTC

V gene: TRBV7-8
J gene: TRBJ1-1
D gene: -
clone size: -
CDR3 protein: CASSLAGSNTEAFF
CDR3 DNA: TGTGCCAGCAGCTTAGCCGGGTCGAACACTGAAGCTTTCTTT

V gene: TRBV7-9
J gene: TRBJ2-1
D gene: -
clone size: -
CDR3 protein: CAIQLRVVEQFF
CDR3 DNA: TGTGCCATACAACTCAGGGTTGTGGAGCAGTTCTTC

V gene: TRBV2
J gene: TRBJ2-1
D gene: TRBD2
clone size: few
CDR3 protein: CASTSGYNEQFF
CDR3 DNA: TGTGCCAGTACTAGCGGCTACAATGAGCAGTTCTTC

V gene: TRBV6-1
J gene: TRBJ1-5
D gene: TRBD1
clone size: few
CDR3 protein: CASSTRQGAWPQHF
CDR3 DNA: TGTGCCAGCAGTACCCGACAGGGTGCGTGGCCCCAGCATTTT

V gene: TRBV9
J gene: TRBJ1-1
D gene: TRBD1
clone size: -
CDR3 protein: CASSGQGSIEAFF
CDR3 DNA: TGTGCCAGCAGTGGACAGGGGTCTATAGAAGCTTTCTTT

V gene: TRBV6-1
J gene: TRBJ2-5
D gene: -
clone size: few
CDR3 protein: CASTPLLGRQETQYF
CDR3 DNA: TGTGCCAGCACTCCTCTATTGGGAAGACAAGAGACCCAGTACTTC

V gene: TRBV2
J gene: TRBJ1-2
D gene: -
clone size: -
CDR3 protein: CAISQSGPTYGYTF
CDR3 DNA: TGTGCCATTTCACAGAGCGGCCCGACTTACGGCTACACCTTC

V gene: TRBV5-1
J gene: TRBJ2-6
D gene: -
clone size: many
CDR3 protein: CASRGYASGANVLTF
CDR3 DNA: TGCGCCAGCAGGGGGTATGCTTCTGGGGCCAACGTCCTGACTTTC

V gene: TRBV20-1
J gene: TRBJ1-1
D gene: TRBD1
clone size: -
CDR3 protein: CSAHHSLDRGAFF
CDR3 DNA: TGCAGTGCTCACCATTCCCTGGACAGGGGAGCTTTCTTT

V gene: TRBV7-9
J gene: TRBJ2-2
D gene: TRBD1
clone size: -
CDR3 protein: CASSITGANTGELFF
CDR3 DNA: TGTGCCAGCAGCATAACAGGGGCGAACACCGGGGAGCTGTTTTTT

V gene: TRBV30
J gene: TRBJ2-2
D gene: -
clone size: -
CDR3 protein: CAWSPDSPNTGELFF
CDR3 DNA: TGTGCCTGGAGCCCCGACAGCCCAAACACCGGGGAGCTGTTTTTT

V gene: TRBV7-9
J gene: TRBJ1-1
D gene: TRBD1
clone size: -
CDR3 protein: CASRQTGRGNTEAFF
CDR3 DNA: TGTGCCAGCAGACAGACAGGGCGGGGGAACACTGAAGCTTTCTTT

V gene: TRBV20-1
J gene: TRBJ2-5
D gene: TRBD2
clone size: -
CDR3 protein: CSAGTSGRGTQYF
CDR3 DNA: TGCAGTGCTGGGACTAGCGGTAGGGGGACCCAGTACTTC

V gene: TRBV18
J gene: TRBJ2-4
D gene: -
clone size: -
CDR3 protein: CASSPPGVRRNIQYF
CDR3 DNA: TGTGCCAGCTCACCACCGGGGGTCCGCCGAAACATTCAGTACTTC

V gene: TRBV20-1
J gene: TRBJ2-3
D gene: TRBD2
clone size: few
CDR3 protein: CSARPQGRGADTQYF
CDR3 DNA: TGCAGTGCCCGCCCTCAAGGGAGGGGTGCAGATACGCAGTATTTT

V gene: TRBV6-5
J gene: TRBJ2-1
D gene: -
clone size: few
CDR3 protein: CASSYSWGSSYNEQFF
CDR3 DNA: TGTGCCAGCAGTTACTCATGGGGATCCTCCTACAATGAGCAGTTCTTC

V gene: TRBV2
J gene: TRBJ2-5
D gene: -
clone size: few
CDR3 protein: CASSAGPGETQYF
CDR3 DNA: TGTGCCAGCAGTGCAGGCCCTGGGGAGACCCAGTACTTC

V gene: TRBV6-2/TRBV6-3
J gene: TRBJ2-7
D gene: -
clone size: -
CDR3 protein: CASSYAVPLTLGGSYEQYF
CDR3 DNA: TGTGCCAGCAGTTACGCTGTTCCCTTAACGCTGGGCGGATCCTACGAGCAGTACTTC

V gene: TRBV3-2
J gene: TRBJ2-7
D gene: -
clone size: -
CDR3 protein: CASSQDRGQISYEQYF
CDR3 DNA: TGTGCCAGCAGCCAAGACAGGGGTCAAATCTCCTACGAGCAGTACTTC

V gene: TRBV19
J gene: TRBJ1-1
D gene: -
clone size: -
CDR3 protein: CASSESRGISEAFF
CDR3 DNA: TGTGCCAGTAGTGAGTCCAGGGGAATATCCGAAGCTTTCTTT

V gene: TRBV20-1
J gene: TRBJ1-2
D gene: -
clone size: few
CDR3 protein: CSARDARGSGYGYTF
CDR3 DNA: TGCAGTGCTAGAGACGCACGGGGGTCGGGTTATGGCTACACCTTC

V gene: TRBV2
J gene: TRBJ2-3
D gene: -
clone size: -
CDR3 protein: CASKEVSADTQYF
CDR3 DNA: TGTGCCAGCAAGGAGGTCTCCGCAGATACGCAGTATTTT

V gene: TRBV25-1
J gene: TRBJ2-3
D gene: -
clone size: -
CDR3 protein: CASSESGRETDTQYF
CDR3 DNA: TGTGCCAGCAGTGAATCGGGCAGGGAAACAGATACGCAGTATTTT

V gene: TRBV2
J gene: TRBJ2-6
D gene: -
clone size: many
CDR3 protein: CAIVLDSGANVLTF
CDR3 DNA: TGTGCCATCGTGCTGGACTCTGGGGCCAACGTCCTGACTTTC

V gene: TRBV9
J gene: TRBJ2-7
D gene: -
clone size: -
CDR3 protein: CASSVGRWEQYF
CDR3 DNA: TGTGCCAGCAGCGTAGGCCGGTGGGAGCAGTACTTC

V gene: TRBV15
J gene: TRBJ1-1
D gene: -
clone size: few
CDR3 protein: CATSVRGDTEAFF
CDR3 DNA: TGTGCCACCAGCGTCAGGGGAGACACTGAAGCTTTCTTT

V gene: TRBV7-9
J gene: TRBJ1-1
D gene: -
clone size: few
CDR3 protein: CASSSVPSGAEAFF
CDR3 DNA: TGTGCCAGCAGCTCGGTCCCGTCGGGGGCTGAAGCTTTCTTT

V gene: TRBV18
J gene: TRBJ2-1
D gene: TRBD2
clone size: few
CDR3 protein: CASSPTSGSVEQFF
CDR3 DNA: TGTGCCAGCTCACCAACTAGCGGGAGCGTTGAGCAGTTCTTC

V gene: TRBV10-3
J gene: TRBJ2-4
D gene: -
clone size: -
CDR3 protein: CAISETGLAKNIQYF
CDR3 DNA: TGTGCCATCAGTGAGACAGGTCTAGCCAAAAACATTCAGTACTTC

V gene: TRBV14
J gene: TRBJ2-7
D gene: -
clone size: -
CDR3 protein: CASSQDLGQYF
CDR3 DNA: TGTGCCAGCAGCCAAGATCTAGGGCAGTACTTC

V gene: TRBV5-5
J gene: TRBJ1-4
D gene: -
clone size: -
CDR3 protein: CASSAYLERSEKLFF
CDR3 DNA: TGTGCCAGCAGCGCATACCTTGAGCGGAGTGAAAAACTGTTTTTT

V gene: TRBV29-1
J gene: TRBJ2-2
D gene: TRBD2
clone size: -
CDR3 protein: CSVEGLAGANTGELFF
CDR3 DNA: TGCAGCGTTGAAGGACTAGCGGGGGCGAACACCGGGGAGCTGTTTTTT

V gene: TRBV7-2
J gene: TRBJ2-7
D gene: -
clone size: -
CDR3 protein: CASSSGYYEQYF
CDR3 DNA: TGTGCCAGCAGCTCCGGGTACTACGAGCAGTACTTC

V gene: TRBV28
J gene: TRBJ1-5
D gene: -
clone size: few
CDR3 protein: CASSTRREGQQPQHF
CDR3 DNA: TGTGCCAGCAGTACCCGTCGGGAGGGACAACAGCCCCAGCATTTT

V gene: TRBV5-1
J gene: TRBJ2-7
D gene: TRBD1
clone size: -
CDR3 protein: CASSLGTAHEQYF
CDR3 DNA: TGCGCCAGCAGCCTCGGGACAGCCCACGAGCAGTACTTC

V gene: TRBV12-3/TRBV12-4
J gene: TRBJ2-1
D gene: -
clone size: few
CDR3 protein: CASDRSWTEEHEQFF
CDR3 DNA: TGTGCCAGCGACCGTAGCTGGACCGAAGAGCATGAGCAGTTCTTC

V gene: TRBV11-2
J gene: TRBJ2-1
D gene: -
clone size: few
CDR3 protein: CASSTGLHNEQFF
CDR3 DNA: TGTGCCAGCAGCACCGGACTTCATAATGAGCAGTTCTTC

V gene: TRBV9
J gene: TRBJ2-1
D gene: TRBD2
clone size: few
CDR3 protein: CASSAGLSYNEQFF
CDR3 DNA: TGTGCCAGCAGCGCGGGACTATCTTACAATGAGCAGTTCTTC

V gene: TRBV5-1
J gene: TRBJ2-7
D gene: -
clone size: -
CDR3 protein: CASSSRVSGEQYF
CDR3 DNA: TGCGCCAGCAGCTCCAGGGTCTCCGGCGAGCAGTACTTC

V gene: TRBV20-1
J gene: TRBJ2-1
D gene: -
clone size: -
CDR3 protein: CSARSSATYNEQFF
CDR3 DNA: TGCAGTGCTCGATCTAGCGCAACCTACAATGAGCAGTTCTTC

V gene: TRBV4-3
J gene: TRBJ2-6
D gene: -
clone size: -
CDR3 protein: CASSQESQGTGANVLTF
CDR3 DNA: TGCGCCAGCAGCCAAGAATCACAGGGTACTGGGGCCAACGTCCTGACTTTC

V gene: TRBV29-1
J gene: TRBJ2-5
D gene: -
clone size: -
CDR3 protein: CSVEGRILETQYF
CDR3 DNA: TGCAGCGTTGAGGGGCGGATTCTGGAGACCCAGTACTTC

V gene: TRBV6-5
J gene: TRBJ2-7
D gene: TRBD1
clone size: few
CDR3 protein: CASSWGFGQGDYEQYF
CDR3 DNA: TGTGCCAGCAGTTGGGGTTTTGGACAGGGGGACTACGAGCAGTACTTC

V gene: TRBV10-3
J gene: TRBJ2-1
D gene: TRBD2
clone size: many
CDR3 protein: CAISGSSGSSYNEQFF
CDR3 DNA: TGTGCCATCAGCGGATCTAGCGGGAGTTCCTACAATGAGCAGTTCTTC

V gene: TRBV5-1
J gene: TRBJ2-5
D gene: -
clone size: few
CDR3 protein: CASSLGPTAQETQYF
CDR3 DNA: TGCGCCAGCAGCTTGGGTCCGACAGCCCAAGAGACCCAGTACTTC

V gene: TRBV7-9
J gene: TRBJ2-5
D gene: TRBD2
clone size: -
CDR3 protein: CASSPRRASGDQETQYF
CDR3 DNA: TGTGCCAGCAGCCCCCGGCGAGCTAGCGGGGATCAAGAGACCCAGTACTTC

V gene: TRBV20-1
J gene: TRBJ2-4
D gene: -
clone size: -
CDR3 protein: CSAREIAKNIQYF
CDR3 DNA: TGCAGTGCTAGAGAGATAGCCAAAAACATTCAGTACTTC

V gene: TRBV9
J gene: TRBJ1-6
D gene: -
clone size: -
CDR3 protein: CASSSRGENSPLHF
CDR3 DNA: TGTGCCAGCAGCTCCCGAGGGGAAAATTCACCCCTCCACTTT

V gene: TRBV27
J gene: TRBJ1-5
D gene: -
clone size: few
CDR3 protein: CASSLTINQPQHF
CDR3 DNA: TGTGCCAGCAGTTTAACCATAAATCAGCCCCAGCATTTT

V gene: TRBV6-5
J gene: TRBJ2-3
D gene: -
clone size: -
CDR3 protein: CASSTSEDTQYF
CDR3 DNA: TGTGCCAGCAGTACATCTGAAGATACGCAGTATTTT

V gene: TRBV4-1
J gene: TRBJ2-3
D gene: TRBD1
clone size: -
CDR3 protein: CASGRQGTDTQYF
CDR3 DNA: TGCGCCAGCGGCCGACAGGGAACAGATACGCAGTATTTT

V gene: TRBV24-1
J gene: TRBJ1-5
D gene: TRBD1
clone size: few
CDR3 protein: CATSDFRDRGVERNQPQHF
CDR3 DNA: TGTGCCACCAGTGATTTCCGGGACAGGGGGGTCGAGCGCAATCAGCCCCAGCATTTT

V gene: TRBV3-1
J gene: TRBJ1-3
D gene: TRBD1
clone size: -
CDR3 protein: CASSQGGTASNTIYF
CDR3 DNA: TGTGCCAGCAGCCAGGGAGGGACAGCTTCAAACACCATATATTTT

V gene: TRBV6-2/TRBV6-3
J gene: TRBJ2-1
D gene: TRBD2
clone size: -
CDR3 protein: CASSSSGRRRNEQFF
CDR3 DNA: TGTGCCAGCAGTTCCAGCGGGAGAAGGAGGAATGAGCAGTTCTTC

V gene: TRBV6-6
J gene: TRBJ1-5
D gene: -
clone size: -
CDR3 protein: CASRARTEASNQPQHF
CDR3 DNA: TGTGCCAGCAGAGCCAGGACGGAGGCAAGCAATCAGCCCCAGCATTTT

V gene: TRBV12-3/TRBV12-4
J gene: TRBJ2-1
D gene: TRBD2
clone size: few
CDR3 protein: CASTLAGGPNEQFF
CDR3 DNA: TGTGCCAGCACACTAGCGGGGGGGCCTAATGAGCAGTTCTTC

V gene: TRBV15
J gene: TRBJ1-1
D gene: -
clone size: -
CDR3 protein: CATSREGGSNTEAFF
CDR3 DNA: TGTGCCACCAGCAGAGAGGGGGGCTCGAACACTGAAGCTTTCTTT

V gene: TRBV6-6
J gene: TRBJ2-3
D gene: TRBD2
clone size: -
CDR3 protein: CASRDLAGGTDTQYF
CDR3 DNA: TGTGCCAGCAGGGATCTAGCGGGAGGAACAGATACGCAGTATTTT

V gene: TRBV7-9
J gene: TRBJ2-3
D gene: -
clone size: few
CDR3 protein: CASRPGGTDTQYF
CDR3 DNA: TGTGCCAGCAGACCAGGGGGGACAGATACGCAGTATTTT